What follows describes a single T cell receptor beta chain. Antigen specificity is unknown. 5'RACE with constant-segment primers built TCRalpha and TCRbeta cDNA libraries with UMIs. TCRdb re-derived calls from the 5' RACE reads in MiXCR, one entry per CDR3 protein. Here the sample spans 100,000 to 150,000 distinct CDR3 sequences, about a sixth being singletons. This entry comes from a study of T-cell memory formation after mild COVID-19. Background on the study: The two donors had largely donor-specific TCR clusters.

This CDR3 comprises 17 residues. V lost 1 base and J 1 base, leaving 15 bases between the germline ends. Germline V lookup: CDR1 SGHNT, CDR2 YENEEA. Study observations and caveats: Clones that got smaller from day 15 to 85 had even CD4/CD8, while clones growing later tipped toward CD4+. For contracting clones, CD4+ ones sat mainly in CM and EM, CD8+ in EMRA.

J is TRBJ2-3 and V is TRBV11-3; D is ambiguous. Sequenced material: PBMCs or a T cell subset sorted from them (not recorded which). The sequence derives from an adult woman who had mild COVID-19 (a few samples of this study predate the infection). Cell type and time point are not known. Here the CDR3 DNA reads TGTGCCAGCAGCTTAGGGAGCTCCAGCGCCCGCACAGATACGCAGTATTTT. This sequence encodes CASSLGSSSARTDTQYF. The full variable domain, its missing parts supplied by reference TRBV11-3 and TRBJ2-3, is EAGVVQSPRYKIIEKKQPVAFWCNPISGHNTLYWYLQNLGQGPELLIRYENEEAVDDSQLPKDRFSAERLKGVDSTLKIQPAELGDSAVYLCASSLGSSSARTDTQYFGPGTRLTVL.